The T cell receptor beta chain described here comes from a study of T cells expressing NK-cell markers. From germline, CDR1 is MNHEY and CDR2 SMNVEV (reference sequence). CDR3 length equals 14 residues. From its re-call of the 5' RACE reads, TCRdb lists each CDR3 protein once, without DNA. The table gives about 160,000 distinct CDR3 sequences; the top ten clones make up about 19% of it. The V call is TRBV27, the J call TRBJ1-6; as DNA is missing, the TRBD1 call by TCRdb cannot be tested. The sequenced material came from blood T cells: a sorted CD56 or NKG2C T cell subset, CD4+ or CD8+ T cells, or bulk PBMC T cells (not recorded which). The TCR comes from a man aged 18 to 69 in good health. The CDR3 is CASSFRDQNSPLHF.